A single sample is the source of the 6 T cell receptor beta chains below, sequenced in a study of T-cell memory formation after mild COVID-19. TCRdb re-derived calls from the 5' RACE reads in MiXCR, one entry per CDR3 protein. The data show more than 250,000 distinct CDR3 sequences, about a sixth seen once. The sample comprised PBMCs or a T cell subset sorted from them (not recorded which). The receptors here all came from a man aged 18 to 35 who had mild COVID-19 (a few samples of this study predate the infection). Cell type and time point are not known.

The rearrangement links TRBV12-3 or TRBV12-4 to TRBJ2-2; TRBD1 agrees at 7 bases. Trimming at V came to 10 bases and at J to 3 bases, leaving 8 bases not matched to a gene. This CDR3 has 14 amino acids. CDR3 protein: CAILGTDHTGELFF. The CDR3 DNA is TGTGCCATCTTAGGGACAGATCACACCGGGGAGCTGTTTTTT.

This clonotype showed up just a few times. The chain couples TRBV7-9 to TRBJ2-7; 11 positions agree with TRBD1. The germline CDR1 and CDR2 sequences are SEHNR and FQNEAQ (reference sequence). Unmatched junction bases numbered 7, after V lost 5 bases and J lost 4 bases. The CDR3 contains 15 residues. CDR3 residues: CASSPRTGGIYEQYF. CDR3 nucleotide sequence: TGTGCCAGCAGCCCCAGGACAGGGGGCATATACGAGCAGTACTTC.

This clonotype showed up many times. The chain couples TRBV7-2 to TRBJ2-3; TRBD2 might be the D (6 bases). CDR3 length equals 18 residues. Per germline, CDR1 SGHTA and CDR2 FQGNSA. V was clipped by 7 bases and J by 2 bases, with 25 bases between them. CDR3 region: CASNPRAVREGLTDTQYF. Here the CDR3 DNA reads TGTGCCAGCAACCCCAGGGCGGTGCGGGAAGGTCTCACAGATACGCAGTATTTT.

This clonotype came up a few times. This chain uses TRBV12-3 or TRBV12-4 with TRBJ1-5; D may be TRBD1 (6 bases). This CDR3 has 14 residues. The V and J ends lost 3 bases and 6 bases respectively, with 12 bases between them. The CDR3: CASSFQGSGQPQHF. The CDR3 DNA follows: TGTGCCAGCAGTTTTCAGGGGTCGGGTCAGCCCCAGCATTTT.

This clonotype has just a few counts. The genes are TRBV2 and TRBJ1-2, with D unresolved. The CDR3 is made up of 14 amino acids. V was cut by 7 bases and J by 3 bases, with 15 bases left in between. CDR1 is SNHLY, CDR2 FYNNEI, per germline. The CDR3 nucleotides read TGTGCCAGCACTTCTCCGGCAGGAGACTATGGCTACACCTTC. The encoded protein is CASTSPAGDYGYTF.

The sample holds a few counts of this clonotype. V gene TRBV7-2 combines with J gene TRBJ1-1; D not certain. This CDR3 contains 15 residues. Germline V gene data show CDR1 as SGHTA and CDR2 as FQGNSA. V was cut by 5 bases and J by 2 bases, with 15 bases left in between. As DNA, the CDR3 is TGTGCCAGCAGCGGCCGGGCGGCAGGCAACACTGAAGCTTTCTTT. It encodes CASSGRAAGNTEAFF.